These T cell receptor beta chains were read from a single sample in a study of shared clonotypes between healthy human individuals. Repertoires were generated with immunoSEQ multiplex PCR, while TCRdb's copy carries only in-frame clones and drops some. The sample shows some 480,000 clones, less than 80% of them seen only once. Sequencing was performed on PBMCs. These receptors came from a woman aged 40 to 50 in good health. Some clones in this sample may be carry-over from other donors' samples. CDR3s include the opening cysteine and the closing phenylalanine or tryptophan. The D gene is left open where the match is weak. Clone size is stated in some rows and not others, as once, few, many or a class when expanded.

CASSLPPSGSRLEEQYF	TGCGCCAGCAGCCTCCCCCCTAGCGGGAGCCGGCTCGAGGAGCAGTACTTC	TRBJ2-7	NA	TRBV4-1	TRBD2
CASSAPADTEAFF	TGTGCCAGCAGCGCCCCAGCGGACACTGAAGCTTTCTTT	TRBJ1-1	NA	TRBV9	NA
CAWSDYEQYF	TGTGCCTGGAGTGACTACGAGCAGTACTTC	TRBJ2-7	once	TRBV30	NA
CASSIPGLSTGELFF	TGTGCCAGTAGTATCCCGGGACTGAGCACCGGGGAGCTGTTTTTT	TRBJ2-2	NA	TRBV19	NA
CASSPLRQGAGGYTF	TGTGCCAGTAGTCCTCTGAGACAGGGGGCCGGTGGCTACACCTTC	TRBJ1-2	NA	TRBV19	TRBD1
CASSSQGSSYEQYF	TGTGCCAGCAGTTCACAGGGGAGCTCCTACGAGCAGTACTTC	TRBJ2-7	NA	TRBV6-6	TRBD1
CASSASNWGHGNTIYF	TGTGCCAGCAGCGCTTCGAACTGGGGGCATGGAAACACCATATATTTT	TRBJ1-3	few	TRBV25-1	NA
CASSLGPIQETQYF	TGTGCTAGCAGCTTAGGACCGATCCAAGAGACCCAGTACTTC	TRBJ2-5	NA	TRBV7-7	NA
CAISGPETYGYTF	TGTGCCATCAGTGGGCCGGAGACTTATGGCTACACCTTC	TRBJ1-2	NA	TRBV10-3	NA
CASSYSTDYEQYF	TGTGCCAGCAGTTACTCCACAGACTACGAGCAGTACTTC	TRBJ2-7	NA	TRBV6-5	NA
CASSLVPAGASNEQFF	TGTGCCAGCAGCTTAGTCCCCGCGGGAGCTTCAAATGAGCAGTTCTTC	TRBJ2-1	NA	TRBV11-2	TRBD2
CASSPSRGGTEAFF	TGTGCCAGCTCACCGTCAAGGGGGGGCACTGAAGCTTTCTTT	TRBJ1-1	once	TRBV18	NA
CASESLFGYEQYF	TGTGCCAGCGAGAGCCTTTTTGGCTACGAGCAGTACTTC	TRBJ2-7	few	TRBV6-1	NA
CASSPTGTLSGNTIYF	TGTGCCAGCTCACCCACCGGGACACTCTCTGGAAACACCATATATTTT	TRBJ1-3	NA	TRBV18	NA
CSVRDRHSSGANVLTF	TGCAGCGTCCGGGACAGGCATAGCTCTGGGGCCAACGTCCTGACTTTC	TRBJ2-6	NA	TRBV29-1	TRBD1
CASSYSWDGVREQYF	TGTGCCAGCAGTTACTCATGGGATGGGGTTCGCGAGCAGTACTTC	TRBJ2-7	NA	TRBV6-5	NA
CASSDPAQGSSYEQYF	TGTGCCAGCAGTGATCCCGCCCAGGGGAGCTCCTACGAGCAGTACTTC	TRBJ2-7	NA	TRBV2	NA
CASRGLAVYNEQFF	TGTGCCAGCAGGGGACTAGCGGTGTACAATGAGCAGTTCTTC	TRBJ2-1	NA	TRBV27	TRBD2
CASSLGLGEGNEQFF	TGCGCCAGCAGCTTGGGCTTGGGAGAGGGCAATGAGCAGTTCTTC	TRBJ2-1	NA	TRBV5-1	NA
CAWCEGVSGNTIYF	TGTGCCTGGTGCGAGGGGGTCTCTGGAAACACCATATATTTT	TRBJ1-3	NA	TRBV30	NA
CASSPPPGLAAQNEQFF	TGTGCCAGCAGCCCGCCCCCGGGACTAGCGGCCCAAAATGAGCAGTTCTTC	TRBJ2-1	few	TRBV5-6	TRBD2
CASSHSRQANYGYTF	TGCGCCAGCAGCCACTCGAGACAGGCTAACTATGGCTACACCTTC	TRBJ1-2	NA	TRBV4-3	NA
CASSDSFTTLSGELFF	TGTGCCAGCAGTGACTCCTTCACGACTTTATCCGGGGAGCTGTTTTTT	TRBJ2-2	NA	TRBV6-4	NA
CASSLAGSRNTIYF	TGTGCCAGCAGCTTAGCCGGAAGTCGGAACACCATATATTTT	TRBJ1-3	NA	TRBV7-2	NA